The present T cell receptor beta chain was sequenced within a study of blood T cells in healthy people across ages. Study results and limitations: Total diversity from one million sequenced T cells was likely underestimated. Any changes in expanded clonotypes were possibly confounded, as donor CMV status remained unknown.

Comments on this clonotype: Its antigen remains unknown. A much larger clone lies one base from this, so it may be a read error.

The amount of total RNA extracted per sample was at least 5.5 micrograms. Primers used in a second PCR of roughly 6 to 11 cycles were a sample-barcoded 5' primer and a J-beta primer mix. TCRdb re-called the 5' RACE reads through MiXCR, storing one row per CDR3 protein. The sample lists about 290,000 distinct CDR3 sequences; 25% to 30% were seen once. The sequence was collected from a woman between 65 and 79 years old in good health. The sequencing sample was made of blood.

The CDR3 sequence: CSVIQNYEQYF. CDR3 bases: TGCAGCGTTATACAGAACTACGAGCAGTACTTC. This chain links TRBV29-1 with TRBJ2-7; D is uncertain. The CDR3 is made up of 11 amino acids. The ends were cut back, 5 bases at V and 3 bases at J, with 8 bases in the middle. Germline V gene lookup returns CDR1 SQVTM and CDR2 ANQGSEA.